These 32 T cell receptor beta chains originate from one sample sequenced in a study of T cells in Graves' hyperthyroidism and ophthalmopathy. There were TCR beta CDR3 regions amplified from RNA transcripts. The HTBI set primed first-round TCR CDR3 RT-PCR. TCRdb reprocessed the multiplex PCR reads via MiXCR and lists one record per CDR3 protein. The sample holds about half a million distinct CDR3 sequences, around 16% seen once. The sample was blood. The receptor set was obtained from a young woman with Graves' ophthalmopathy.

A few counts support this clonotype. The chain has TRBV10-1 and TRBJ2-5; D gene uncertain. This CDR3 comprises 14 residues. V was shortened by 3 bases and J by 4 bases, with 12 bases between the two germline ends. Germline-derived CDR1 and CDR2 are WNHNN and SYGVQD (reference sequence). CDR3 nucleotide sequence: TGCGCCAGCAGTGAATCCGGCCGCCCAGAGACCCAGTACTTC. Translating it yields CASSESGRPETQYF.

The chain joins TRBV18 to TRBJ2-7; 10 bases are shared with TRBD1. Germline assignment: CDR1 KGHSH and CDR2 LQKENI. The CDR3 sequence is 17 residues long. Trimming cost V 5 bases and J 0 bases; bases outside gene matches: 10. The CDR3 is CASSTGTGELSSYEQYF. The CDR3 nucleotides read TGTGCCAGCTCAACCGGGACAGGGGAACTAAGCTCCTACGAGCAGTACTTC.

The J gene is TRBJ2-7, the V gene TRBV20-1; 8 bases agree with TRBD1. The CDR3 is 14 residues long. With 5 bases clipped from V and 5 bases from J, the junction kept 11 bases outside the gene matches. From germline, CDR1 is DFQATT and CDR2 SNEGSKA (reference sequence). CDR3 in DNA: TGCAGTGCTCCCCGGACAGGGAACAGGAACGAGCAGTACTTC. Residues: CSAPRTGNRNEQYF.

This clonotype was counted at least ten times. This chain connects TRBV12-3 or TRBV12-4 to TRBJ1-3; D is undetermined. The V end lost 5 bases, the J end lost 2 bases, and 10 bases lay between the germline ends. This CDR3 is 14 amino acids long. As DNA, the CDR3 is TGTGCCAGCAGTCTAGATTTGACTGGAAACACCATATATTTT. Encoded protein: CASSLDLTGNTIYF.

This clonotype appeared many times. The CDR3 loop is CASSYSEGANEQFF. Here the CDR3 DNA reads TGTGCCAGCAGTTACTCCGAGGGAGCCAATGAGCAGTTCTTC. V is TRBV6-5 and J is TRBJ2-1; maybe TRBD2 (5 bases). From germline, CDR1 is MNHEY and CDR2 SVGAGI. V was cut by 0 bases and J by 6 bases, with 9 bases left in between. This CDR3 is built from 14 residues.

This clonotype was found a few times. V gene TRBV12-3 or TRBV12-4 combines with J gene TRBJ2-1, with 16 nucleotides matching TRBD2. V shed 5 bases and J 15 bases; nucleotides not matched to a gene: 10. The CDR3 has 15 residues. CDR3 nucleotides: TGTGCCAGCAGTCCTGCCGGGACTAGCGGGAGGGAAGGGTTCTTC. It translates to CASSPAGTSGREGFF.

This clonotype was observed many times. The chain couples TRBV5-8 to TRBJ2-5; the match to TRBD2 covers 14 bases. V was pared by 4 bases and J by 4 bases, with 3 bases of the junction left unmatched. This CDR3 comprises 15 residues. Germline V gives CDR1 SGHTS, CDR2 YDEGEE. CDR3 sequence (DNA): TGTGCCAGCAGCGGGGGACTAGCGGGAGCAGAGACCCAGTACTTC. The encoded protein is CASSGGLAGAETQYF.

This clonotype was detected a few times. DNA of the CDR3: TGTGCCAGCCGCCCGGAGGTGAGGGCCAAAAACATTCAGTACTTC. Its translation is CASRPEVRAKNIQYF. V usage is TRBV6-2 or TRBV6-3 and J usage is TRBJ2-4; a possible D gene is TRBD2 (5 bases). CDR1 and CDR2 from the germline V gene are MNHEY and SVGEGT. The CDR3 is made up of 15 amino acids. V lost 8 bases and J lost 1, with 15 bases in between.

This chain uses TRBV7-2 with TRBJ1-1, with TRBD1 matching 7 bases. J gave up 13 bases and V 5 bases, and 10 bases lay outside the gene matches. This CDR3 has 12 amino acids. Germline-derived CDR1 and CDR2 are SGHTA and FQGNSA. CDR3 residues: CASSVDRVVGFF. The DNA for the CDR3 is TGTGCCAGCAGCGTCGACAGGGTTGTCGGTTTCTTT. Full variable domain (rest looked up from reference TRBV7-2 and TRBJ1-1): GAGVSQSPSNKVTEKGKDVELRCDPISGHTALYWYRQSLGQGLEFLIYFQGNSAPDKSGLPSDRFSAERTGGSVSTLTIQRTQQEDSAVYLCASSVDRVVGFFGQGTRLTVV.

In DNA form, the CDR3 reads TGTGCCAGTACTATGGGGGGGGGGTCCTACAATGAGCAGTTCTTC. Translated, it gives CASTMGGGSYNEQFF. The genes are TRBV19 and TRBJ2-1, with 7 bases identical to TRBD2. J lost 1 base, V lost 7 bases, and 7 bases had no gene match. The CDR3 covers 15 residues. Germline-derived CDR1 and CDR2 are LNHDA and SQIVND (reference sequence).

This chain uses TRBV12-3 or TRBV12-4 with TRBJ2-1; 8 bases are shared with TRBD1. V shed 6 bases, J shed 15 bases, and the junction held 22 bases outside the gene matches. The CDR3 runs to 16 residues. The CDR3 sequence is CASSPTPRPRTGSRFF. The DNA for the CDR3 is TGTGCCAGCAGCCCAACACCCCGCCCTCGGACAGGGTCAAGGTTCTTC.

At least ten counts were recorded for this clonotype. The chain employs TRBV11-2 and TRBJ2-7, with D tentatively TRBD1 (6 bases). Germline lookup yields CDR1 SGHAT and CDR2 FQNNGV. CDR3 length: 15 residues. V gave up 0 bases and J gave up 9 bases, with 18 bases separating them. For the CDR3, the DNA is TGTGCCAGCAGCTTAGATCTCATGGCAGGGGTAGGGCAGTACTTC. It codes for CASSLDLMAGVGQYF.

This chain joins TRBV5-5 and TRBJ2-5; the match to TRBD1 covers 12 bases. V shed 2 bases and J 5 bases; nucleotides not matched to a gene: 7. Germline V gives CDR1 SGHKS, CDR2 YYEKEE (reference sequence). This CDR3 spans 16 amino acids. The CDR3: CASSLTGTGGLETQYF. CDR3 DNA: TGTGCCAGCAGCTTAACCGGGACAGGGGGCCTGGAGACCCAGTACTTC.

The V and J genes are TRBV28 and TRBJ2-6; possible D gene TRBD1, 6 bases. The CDR3 runs to 15 residues. The germline V gene has CDR1 MDHEN and CDR2 SYDVKM. Trimming pared 1 base from V and 7 bases from J, leaving 11 bases between. This CDR3 reads CASSLFGGRANVLTF. The CDR3 DNA is TGTGCCAGCAGTTTATTTGGGGGCCGCGCCAACGTCCTGACTTTC.

This clonotype was seen at least ten times. The chain employs TRBV2 and TRBJ2-1, with D maybe TRBD2 (5 bases). The V gene's germline CDR1 is SNHLY and CDR2 FYNNEI. The V end was cut by 3 bases, the J end by 8 bases, with 20 bases between. The CDR3 length is 16 residues. The DNA for the CDR3 is TGTGCCAGCAGTGATCCTAGCACATCCGTTGGCTATGAGCAGTTCTTC. This gives the protein CASSDPSTSVGYEQFF.

Many counts were recorded for this clonotype. The CDR3 loop reads CASSVGLAGVVPTDTQYF. The DNA for the CDR3 is TGTGCCAGCAGCGTTGGACTAGCGGGAGTGGTCCCGACAGATACGCAGTATTTT. V gene TRBV9 combines with J gene TRBJ2-3, with 13 bases lining up with TRBD2. The CDR3 covers 18 residues. Trimming took 2 bases from V and 3 from J; bases not matched to a gene: 9. The germline gives CDR1 SGDLS, CDR2 YYNGEE. The entire variable domain, with the rest obtained from reference TRBV9 and TRBJ2-3, is as follows: DSGVTQTPKHLITATGQRVTLRCSPRSGDLSVYWYQQSLDQGLQFLIQYYNGEERAKGNILERFSAQQFPDLHSELNLSSLELGDSALYFCASSVGLAGVVPTDTQYFGPGTRLTVL.

The V and J genes are TRBV29-1 and TRBJ2-3; D is ambiguous. CDR1 is SQVTM, CDR2 ANQGSEA, per germline. The CDR3 has 15 residues. Trimming cost V 0 bases and J 0 bases, with 10 bases left between them. CDR3 protein: CSVEESRASTDTQYF. CDR3 nucleotide sequence: TGCAGCGTTGAAGAAAGTCGCGCTAGCACAGATACGCAGTATTTT.

The sample holds many counts of this clonotype. This chain connects TRBV15 to TRBJ2-5; the match to TRBD2 covers 7 bases. Trimming removed 4 bases from V and 4 bases from J; junction bases left unmatched: 9. The germline V gene encodes CDR1 LNHNV and CDR2 YYDKDF (reference sequence). This CDR3 region has 15 residues. The CDR3 loop reads CATSNTGGGGETQYF. CDR3 DNA sequence: TGTGCCACCAGCAACACGGGAGGCGGAGGAGAGACCCAGTACTTC.

Notes on this clonotype: A much larger clonotype is one base distant, so this may be a read error. This chain uses TRBV11-2 with TRBJ1-4, with a weak D call TRBD1 (6 bases). This CDR3 spans 14 amino acids. Germline values: CDR1 SGHAT, CDR2 FQNNGV. V lost 1 base, J lost 10 bases, and 13 bases lay in between. CDR3 sequence reads: CASSLGGPRGKLFF. The CDR3 DNA reads as TGTGCCAGCAGCTTAGGGGGGCCTCGAGGAAAACTGTTTTTT.

As for this clonotype: The junction does not match germline at one end; this may be a read error. The chain uses TRBV10-3 and TRBJ1-2; no clear D. The CDR3 runs to 17 residues. Germline assignment: CDR1 ENHRY and CDR2 SYGVKD. The CDR3: CAVRGRTLELGAGGYTF. In DNA, the CDR3 is TGTGCCGTCAGAGGGAGGACCCTTGAACTGGGAGCAGGCGGCTACACCTTC.

The rearrangement uses TRBV12-3 or TRBV12-4 and TRBJ2-1, with TRBD2 matching over 8 bases. CDR3 size: 12 residues. The junction had 7 bases not matched to a gene; V was cut back by 6 bases and J by 12 bases. The CDR3 nucleotides read TGTGCCAGCAGCCCCCGGGCGGGAGGGCAGTTCTTC. It yields the protein CASSPRAGGQFF.

This clonotype appeared many times. This chain connects TRBV6-2 or TRBV6-3 to TRBJ1-1; D remains ambiguous. The CDR3 is 19 amino acids. Per germline, CDR1 MNHEY and CDR2 SVGEGT. Between the trimmed V and J ends, which lost 0 bases and 1 base, there was a span of 21 bases. DNA for the CDR3: TGTGCCAGCAGTTACTCAGAAGGGAGGCCCTCCAAAGAGAACACTGAAGCTTTCTTT. Translated, it gives CASSYSEGRPSKENTEAFF.

This clonotype was seen ten or more times. The gene calls are TRBV20-1 and TRBJ2-5; D is uncertain. The V end was cut by 6 bases, the J end by 3 bases, with 11 bases between. The CDR3 has 12 amino acids. Germline CDR1 DFQATT, CDR2 SNEGSKA (reference sequence). DNA for the CDR3: TGCAGTGCCCTTCTCCGAAAAGAGACCCAGTACTTC. The encoded protein is CSALLRKETQYF.

This clonotype was seen repeatedly, ten times or more. This chain links TRBV28 with TRBJ2-1; unclear D gene. Trimming shortened V by 7 bases and J by 6 bases, and 10 bases separated the two germline ends. The V gene's germline CDR1 is MDHEN and CDR2 SYDVKM. The CDR3 extends over 12 amino acids. CDR3 coding DNA: TGTGCCAGCACCCCGCCGGGCAATGAGCAGTTCTTC. The encoded protein is CASTPPGNEQFF.

This clonotype was counted many times. V usage is TRBV6-2 or TRBV6-3 and J usage is TRBJ2-3; TRBD2 aligns across 10 bases. CDR1 and CDR2 (germline): MNHEY, SVGEGT. Trimming removed 4 bases from V and 2 bases from J; junction bases left unmatched: 3. CDR3 length: 15 residues. The CDR3 DNA reads as TGTGCCAGCAGTTCCGGGACTAGCGACACAGATACGCAGTATTTT. Protein product: CASSSGTSDTDTQYF.

The chain has TRBV7-2 and TRBJ1-2, with TRBD1 matching over 7 bases. The germline V gene encodes CDR1 SGHTA and CDR2 FQGNSA. Unmatched junction bases numbered 6, after V lost 5 bases and J lost 6 bases. This CDR3 contains 13 residues. CDR3 amino acids: CASSPRGGDGYTF. CDR3 bases: TGTGCCAGCAGCCCCAGGGGGGGCGATGGCTACACCTTC.

This sequence joins TRBV4-2 and TRBJ2-7; 9 nucleotides match TRBD2. CDR3 length equals 15 residues. J was trimmed by 3 bases and V by 0 bases; bases with no gene match: 3. From germline, CDR1 is LGHNA and CDR2 YNFKEQ. CDR3: CASSQEAGGGYEQYF. The CDR3 DNA follows: TGTGCCAGCAGCCAAGAAGCGGGAGGAGGCTACGAGCAGTACTTC.

This clonotype was detected many times. This rearrangement joins TRBV3-1 to TRBJ1-6; possible D gene TRBD1, 5 bases. Trimming cost V 0 bases and J 4 bases, with 10 bases left between them. CDR3 length: 16 amino acids. Germline V CDR1 and CDR2: LGHDT, YNNKEL (reference sequence). The DNA for the CDR3 is TGTGCCAGCAGCCAAGATTGGGGCCTTTATAATTCACCCCTCCACTTT. It translates to CASSQDWGLYNSPLHF.

This clonotype has a count of ten or more. The chain has TRBV2 and TRBJ2-1; D unresolved. CDR1 is SNHLY, CDR2 FYNNEI, per germline. CDR3 length: 11 amino acids. The ends were cut back, 3 bases at V and 8 bases at J, with 5 bases in the middle. The CDR3 bases are TGTGCCAGCAGTGATTTTGATGAGCAGTTCTTC. Protein product: CASSDFDEQFF.

This clonotype was counted ten times or more. The rearrangement joins TRBV20-1 to TRBJ2-1, with D possibly being TRBD2 (6 bases). The V gene's germline CDR1 is DFQATT and CDR2 SNEGSKA (reference sequence). Trimming took 1 base from V and 5 from J, leaving 15 bases between them. The CDR3 is 15 amino acids. CDR3 in amino acids: CSARAGGMPNNEQFF. As DNA, the CDR3 is TGCAGTGCTAGAGCGGGCGGGATGCCTAACAATGAGCAGTTCTTC.

This clonotype was recorded at least ten times. The chain carries TRBV2 and TRBJ2-1; the match to TRBD1 covers 7 bases. The CDR3 loop spans 14 amino acids. Germline CDR1 and CDR2: SNHLY and FYNNEI. Trimming at V came to 1 base and at J to 5 bases, leaving 2 bases not matched to a gene. CDR3 sequence: CASSEDRGHNEQFF. CDR3 sequence (DNA): TGTGCCAGCAGTGAAGACAGGGGCCACAATGAGCAGTTCTTC.

This clonotype was observed a handful of times. The CDR3: CASRSDYGLNQPQHF. DNA of the CDR3: TGTGCCAGCAGATCTGACTACGGGTTGAATCAGCCCCAGCATTTT. The gene calls are TRBV6-2 or TRBV6-3 and TRBJ1-5; D unclear. The germline V gene encodes CDR1 MNHEY and CDR2 SVGEGT. V dropped 6 bases and J dropped 4 bases, with 16 bases sitting between them. This CDR3 contains 15 residues.